The 32 T cell receptor beta chains presented below share a single source sample, sequenced in a study of OX40 agonist ivuxolimab in advanced cancers. Data came from immunoSEQ multiplex PCR; TCRdb stores just in-frame clones and leaves some out. The table records tens of thousands of clones, 77% of them present only once. The sample here was CD4+ or CD8+ T cells sorted from blood, taken in a trial of the OX40 agonist ivuxolimab. Receptors were obtained from an adult with an advanced solid tumor such as melanoma, head and neck, liver or kidney cancer.

This chain links TRBV19 with TRBJ2-1, with TRBD2 matching 11 bases. The junction had 7 bases not matched to a gene; V was cut back by 5 bases and J by 7 bases. CDR1 is LNHDA, CDR2 SQIVND, per germline (reference sequence). The CDR3 covers 15 residues. The CDR3 loop reads CASSGSSGRWNEQFF. CDR3 bases: TGTGCCAGTAGTGGTTCTAGCGGGAGGTGGAATGAGCAGTTCTTC.

The J gene is TRBJ2-1, the V gene TRBV5-1; maybe TRBD2 (5 bases). Germline V lookup: CDR1 SGHRS, CDR2 YFSETQ. V lost 4 bases, J lost 5 bases, and 7 bases lay in between. This CDR3 region has 12 residues. The CDR3 reads CASSKGDNEQFF. CDR3 in DNA: TGCGCCAGCAGCAAGGGAGACAATGAGCAGTTCTTC.

In this sample, this clone is medium-sized (0.01 to 0.1%). This chain's CDR3 is CASSLTVPYTGAEAFF. The CDR3 region has the DNA TGTGCCAGCAGTTTGACAGTGCCCTATACGGGGGCTGAAGCTTTCTTT. The V gene is TRBV27, the J gene TRBJ1-1; tentative D call: TRBD1 (5 bases). This CDR3 region has 16 residues. Trimming pared 3 bases from V and 6 bases from J, leaving 20 bases between. Germline-derived CDR1 and CDR2 are MNHEY and SMNVEV (reference sequence).

V gene TRBV19 combines with J gene TRBJ2-1; D might be TRBD2 (7 bases). The CDR3 has 12 residues. Per germline, CDR1 LNHDA and CDR2 SQIVND (reference sequence). The CDR3 nucleotides are TGTGCTATAAGAGGGGGGGGACATGAGCAGTTCTTC. Its protein product is CAIRGGGHEQFF. Full variable domain (remainder filled in from reference TRBV19 and TRBJ2-1): DGGITQSPKYLFRKEGQNVTLSCEQNLNHDAMYWYRQDPGQGLRLIYYSQIVNDFQKGDIAEGYSVSREKKESFPLTVTSAQKNPTAFYLCAIRGGGHEQFFGPGTRLTVL.

The chain links TRBV28 to TRBJ1-5; 7 nucleotides agree with TRBD1. Germline lookup yields CDR1 MDHEN and CDR2 SYDVKM. Germline trimming cut 5 bases from V and 3 bases from J; bases unmatched to any gene: 7. The CDR3 extends over 15 amino acids. CDR3 coding DNA: TGTGCCAGCAGTCTCGGTGACAGGGTCAATCAGCCCCAGCATTTT. Translated, it gives CASSLGDRVNQPQHF.

CDR3 DNA sequence: TGTGCCAGCAGCTTGGCCTGGGGGAAGGATTCTGGAAACACCATATATTTT. This gives the protein CASSLAWGKDSGNTIYF. The V and J genes are TRBV5-4 and TRBJ1-3, with D perhaps TRBD1 (5 bases). This CDR3 has 17 amino acids. CDR1 is SGHNT, CDR2 YYREEE, per germline (reference sequence). With 0 bases removed from V and 1 base from J, the gap between germline ends came to 14 bases.

The chain is built from TRBV29-1 and TRBJ2-1; TRBD1 matches at 12 bases. The germline V gene has CDR1 SQVTM and CDR2 ANQGSEA. The CDR3 has 15 residues. The trim removed 3 bases at V and 10 bases at J, leaving 10 bases unmatched. The CDR3 sequence is CSVDGLGTGGSEQFF. Written as DNA, the CDR3 is TGCAGCGTTGATGGTCTCGGGACAGGGGGCAGCGAGCAGTTCTTC.

The V call is TRBV7-2, the J call TRBJ2-3; D may match TRBD1 or TRBD2 (6 bases each). Germline V lookup: CDR1 SGHTA, CDR2 FQGNSA. V was cut by 2 bases and J by 6 bases, with 24 bases left in between. This CDR3 is 18 amino acids long. CDR3 residues: CASSLKSRLARGRDTQYF. The CDR3 DNA follows: TGTGCCAGCAGCTTAAAGTCTAGGCTGGCTAGGGGGAGGGATACGCAGTATTTT.

The rearrangement uses TRBV7-3 and TRBJ2-2, with D perhaps TRBD2 (6 bases). V lost 5 bases and J 2 bases, leaving 12 bases between the germline ends. The CDR3 contains 15 residues. The germline V gene encodes CDR1 SGHTA and CDR2 FQGTGA. For the CDR3, the DNA is TGTGCCAGCAGCCCGGGACTGGGAAACACCGGGGAGCTGTTTTTT. Amino acid sequence: CASSPGLGNTGELFF.

The chain employs TRBV7-2 and TRBJ1-2; perhaps TRBD1 as D (5 bases). The CDR3 sequence is 17 residues long. V lost 1 base to trimming and J lost 1 base, with 16 bases between them. The germline CDR1 and CDR2 sequences are SGHTA and FQGNSA. CDR3 nucleotides: TGTGCCAGCAGCTTAGATAGGGGACGTGTAATTAACTATGGCTACACCTTC. This encodes CASSLDRGRVINYGYTF. Variable domain in full (rest from reference TRBV7-2 and TRBJ1-2): GAGVSQSPSNKVTEKGKDVELRCDPISGHTALYWYRQSLGQGLEFLIYFQGNSAPDKSGLPSDRFSAERTGGSVSTLTIQRTQQEDSAVYLCASSLDRGRVINYGYTFGSGTRLTVV.

This clone was detected only once. CDR3 DNA sequence: TGTGCCAGCAGCGTAGGCGACAGGCTAGACTCACCCCTCCACTTT. Its translation: CASSVGDRLDSPLHF. This sequence joins TRBV9 and TRBJ1-6; a weak D match, TRBD1 (6 bases). Trimming pared 0 bases from V and 10 bases from J, leaving 14 bases between. Germline lookup yields CDR1 SGDLS and CDR2 YYNGEE. The CDR3 loop spans 15 amino acids. Combining the CDR3 with reference TRBV9 and TRBJ1-6 gives the whole variable domain DSGVTQTPKHLITATGQRVTLRCSPRSGDLSVYWYQQSLDQGLQFLIQYYNGEERAKGNILERFSAQQFPDLHSELNLSSLELGDSALYFCASSVGDRLDSPLHFGNGTRLTVT.

J is TRBJ2-3 and V is TRBV5-5; perhaps TRBD1 as D (6 bases). Trimming removed 3 bases from V and 3 bases from J, with 8 bases in between. This CDR3 region has 13 residues. The germline gives CDR1 SGHKS, CDR2 YYEKEE (reference sequence). The CDR3 nucleotides are TGTGCCAGCAGCTGGACAGATACAGATACGCAGTATTTT. This translates into CASSWTDTDTQYF.

For the CDR3, the DNA is TGTGCCAGCAGGGGGGCGGGGCAGGGCAACACTGAAGCTTTCTTT. This translates into CASRGAGQGNTEAFF. V usage is TRBV28 and J usage is TRBJ1-1, with D possibly being TRBD1 (6 bases). This CDR3 comprises 15 residues. Per the germline V gene, CDR1 is MDHEN and CDR2 is SYDVKM. V dropped 6 bases and J dropped 2 bases, with 16 bases sitting between them.

V and J are TRBV27 and TRBJ1-2; TRBD1 matches at 9 bases. CDR1 and CDR2 from the germline V gene are MNHEY and SMNVEV (reference sequence). V lost 7 bases to trimming and J lost 1 base; unmatched junction nucleotides: 10. The CDR3 has 16 residues. The CDR3 spells CASTLLGGQGNYGYTF. DNA of the CDR3: TGTGCCAGCACCCTATTGGGGGGACAGGGTAACTATGGCTACACCTTC.

The V call is TRBV5-4, the J call TRBJ2-7, with D possibly being TRBD2 (6 bases). Germline assignment: CDR1 SGHNT and CDR2 YYREEE (reference sequence). The CDR3 has 15 amino acids. With 0 bases removed from V and 4 bases from J, the gap between germline ends came to 14 bases. CDR3 amino acids: CASSLGGEAVYEQYF. The CDR3 bases are TGTGCCAGCAGCTTGGGGGGGGAGGCGGTTTACGAGCAGTACTTC. Filled out from reference TRBV5-4 and TRBJ2-7, the complete variable domain reads ETGVTQSPTHLIKTRGQQVTLRCSSQSGHNTVSWYQQALGQGPQFIFQYYREEENGRGNFPPRFSGLQFPNYSSELNVNALELDDSALYLCASSLGGEAVYEQYFGPGTRLTVT.

CDR3 in DNA: TGTGCCGTCCTAGGCGGGGGAACTAGCACAGATACGCAGTATTTT. Amino acid sequence: CAVLGGGTSTDTQYF. This rearrangement joins TRBV28 to TRBJ2-3; 7 bases are a match to TRBD2. Germline V lookup: CDR1 MDHEN, CDR2 SYDVKM. This CDR3 is 15 amino acids long. With V trimmed by 11 bases and J by 0 bases, 11 bases remained unmatched.

The gene calls are TRBV9 and TRBJ2-1, with 9 bases identical to TRBD2. This CDR3 is 15 amino acids long. Per the germline V gene, CDR1 is SGDLS and CDR2 is YYNGEE. With 2 bases clipped from V and 4 bases from J, the junction kept 4 bases outside the gene matches. The CDR3 DNA follows: TGTGCCAGCAGCGTTAGCGGGAGTACGTACAATGAGCAGTTCTTC. It yields the protein CASSVSGSTYNEQFF.

The chain uses TRBV5-1 and TRBJ2-2, with 12 bases lining up with TRBD2. The germline CDR1 and CDR2 sequences are SGHRS and YFSETQ. The CDR3 has 17 amino acids. V dropped 2 bases and J dropped 0; count of bases not matched to a gene: 2. This CDR3 is CASSLLAGGANTGELFF. CDR3 nucleotide sequence: TGCGCCAGCAGCTTACTAGCGGGAGGCGCGAACACCGGGGAGCTGTTTTTT.

This chain connects TRBV28 to TRBJ2-7, with D perhaps matching TRBD1 or TRBD2 (6 bases each). CDR1 is MDHEN, CDR2 SYDVKM, per germline. This CDR3 contains 13 residues. V lost 3 bases to trimming and J lost 3 bases, with 9 bases between them. The CDR3, as DNA: TGTGCCAGCAGTTTCGGGGGCCGCTACGAGCAGTACTTC. Its translation is CASSFGGRYEQYF.

This chain joins TRBV18 and TRBJ2-1; a possible D gene is TRBD2 (6 bases). The CDR3 sequence is 14 residues long. In germline, CDR1 is KGHSH, CDR2 LQKENI. V lost 5 bases and J 3 bases, leaving 11 bases between the germline ends. The CDR3 spells CASSTSQGYNEQFF. Here the CDR3 DNA reads TGTGCCAGCTCAACTAGCCAGGGCTACAATGAGCAGTTCTTC.

The chain combines TRBV18 with TRBJ2-2; D not certain. Germline-derived CDR1 and CDR2 are KGHSH and LQKENI. There are 11 residues in the CDR3. V was clipped by 6 bases and J by 8 bases, with 7 bases between them. CDR3 coding DNA: TGTGCCAGCTCCCCGGGTGGGGAGCTGTTTTTT. Amino acid sequence: CASSPGGELFF.

The gene calls are TRBV10-3 and TRBJ1-5, with a possible D match to TRBD1 (5 bases). V lost 9 bases to trimming and J lost 3 bases, with 18 bases between them. Per germline, CDR1 ENHRY and CDR2 SYGVKD. The CDR3 is 15 amino acids. The CDR3 reads CAIGLGAGNNQPQHF. DNA of the CDR3: TGTGCCATTGGGCTTGGGGCGGGGAACAATCAGCCCCAGCATTTT.

CDR3 sequence: CASSSGHRGIYEQYF. The CDR3 DNA sequence: TGTGCCAGCAGCTCGGGACACCGAGGTATCTACGAGCAGTACTTC. The chain recombines TRBV28 with TRBJ2-7; weak D call: TRBD1 (6 bases). This CDR3 is 15 amino acids long. With 6 bases removed from V and 3 bases from J, the gap between germline ends came to 18 bases. Germline values: CDR1 MDHEN, CDR2 SYDVKM.

The chain has TRBV5-1 and TRBJ2-7, with unresolved D. Looked up from germline, CDR1 is SGHRS and CDR2 is YFSETQ. Trimming cost V 2 bases and J 2 bases, with 14 bases left between them. There are 15 residues in the CDR3. CDR3 DNA: TGCGCCAGCAGCTTATCCATAGAATTGACCTACGAGCAGTACTTC. This gives the protein CASSLSIELTYEQYF.

V is TRBV5-1 and J is TRBJ2-7; 10 nucleotides match TRBD1. CDR1 SGHRS and CDR2 YFSETQ come from the germline V gene. V lost 7 bases, J lost 5 bases, and 15 bases stayed unmatched. CDR3 size: 16 residues. The CDR3 is CASRSLGTGDAHEQYF. DNA for the CDR3: TGCGCCAGCCGCTCCTTAGGGACAGGGGACGCCCACGAGCAGTACTTC.

This chain links TRBV28 with TRBJ2-4, with D possibly being TRBD1 (6 bases). The germline V gene has CDR1 MDHEN and CDR2 SYDVKM. The germline V and J ends were trimmed by 4 bases and 6 bases, with 10 bases remaining between them. The length of the CDR3 is 13 residues. CDR3 in DNA: TGTGCCAGCAGTTGGCAGGGGAGAAACATTCAGTACTTC. Protein product: CASSWQGRNIQYF.

The chain combines TRBV29-1 with TRBJ2-3; tentative D call: TRBD2 (5 bases). Germline V gives CDR1 SQVTM, CDR2 ANQGSEA. The CDR3 runs 13 residues. The ends were cut back, 3 bases at V and 2 bases at J, with 9 bases in the middle. CDR3 sequence: CSVDMRATDTQYF. The DNA of the CDR3 is TGCAGCGTTGATATGAGGGCCACAGATACGCAGTATTTT.

The chain is built from TRBV28 and TRBJ1-2; D is undetermined. The CDR3 consists of 10 residues. V dropped 4 bases and J dropped 7 bases, with 4 bases sitting between them. Germline V CDR1 and CDR2: MDHEN, SYDVKM. Here the CDR3 reads CASSSSGYTF. CDR3 DNA sequence: TGTGCCAGCAGTTCCAGTGGCTACACCTTC.

The chain combines TRBV5-1 with TRBJ1-1; 10 bases align to TRBD1. The germline CDR1 and CDR2 sequences are SGHRS and YFSETQ. The trim removed 7 bases at V and 10 bases at J, leaving 10 bases unmatched. The CDR3 is 13 residues long. CDR3 sequence (DNA): TGCGCCAGCCGTCCGGGACAGGGGAGACGAGCTTTCTTT. Translated: CASRPGQGRRAFF.

The chain joins TRBV28 to TRBJ2-3, with D possibly TRBD2 on 6 matching bases. This CDR3 is 13 amino acids long. Germline V gene lookup returns CDR1 MDHEN and CDR2 SYDVKM. V lost 5 bases, J lost 1 base, and 7 bases lay in between. As DNA, the CDR3 is TGTGCCAGCAGTAGGGAGGGCACAGATACGCAGTATTTT. It is translated as CASSREGTDTQYF.

This clone was observed a few times. The chain uses TRBV6-5 and TRBJ2-7; no firm D call. Trimming pared 7 bases from V and 3 bases from J, leaving 16 bases between. Germline CDR1 reads MNHEY; CDR2 reads SVGAGI. CDR3 length: 14 amino acids. The DNA for the CDR3 is TGTGCCAGCAAGGAACGCCACTTACACTACGAGCAGTACTTC. Residues: CASKERHLHYEQYF.

The chain couples TRBV5-1 to TRBJ2-2; no definite D call. Germline V gives CDR1 SGHRS, CDR2 YFSETQ. Trimming shortened V by 0 bases and J by 6 bases, and 24 bases separated the two germline ends. The CDR3 has 19 amino acids. CDR3 nucleotides: TGCGCCAGCAGCTTGGTTTCCCCTAGTATGGCGTCTACCCCCGGGGAGCTGTTTTTT. Translation gives CASSLVSPSMASTPGELFF.